These T cell receptor beta chains were read from a single sample in a study of blood T cell repertoires in COVID-19. Method: immunoSEQ multiplex PCR; TCRdb's copy keeps in-frame clones and lacks some. The data show around 180,000 clones, about 81% seen once. The sequenced sample was peripheral blood. All receptors derive from an elderly woman with COVID-19, enrolled during active disease. Each CDR3 is given with its conserved first and last residue. A D gene is named only where the DNA matches it firmly. The listing skips clone size in some rows; elsewhere it reads once, few, many or a size class.

v_call: TRBV11-2
j_call: TRBJ1-5
clone_size: NA
d_call: TRBD1
cdr3_nt: TGTGCCAGCAGCTCCCGGGACAGGGATCGTAGTCAGCCCCAGCATTTT
cdr3_aa: CASSSRDRDRSQPQHF

v_call: TRBV28
j_call: TRBJ1-4
clone_size: few
d_call: NA
cdr3_nt: TGTGCCAGCAACTTACAGGGTGCTAATGAAAAACTGTTTTTT
cdr3_aa: CASNLQGANEKLFF

v_call: TRBV5-1
j_call: TRBJ2-1
clone_size: NA
d_call: TRBD2
cdr3_nt: TGCGCCAGCAGCGCCTCAGGACTAGCGGGGGGCGATGAGCAGTTCTTC
cdr3_aa: CASSASGLAGGDEQFF

v_call: TRBV19
j_call: TRBJ2-3
clone_size: few
d_call: NA
cdr3_nt: TGTGCCAGTAGTATTATGGACTTCACAGATACGCAGTATTTT
cdr3_aa: CASSIMDFTDTQYF

v_call: TRBV5-6
j_call: TRBJ2-5
clone_size: NA
d_call: TRBD1
cdr3_nt: TGTGCCAGCAGCCCCGGGACAGGGGGCGCCCCGTGGGAGACCCAGTACTTC
cdr3_aa: CASSPGTGGAPWETQYF

v_call: TRBV28
j_call: TRBJ2-3
clone_size: NA
d_call: NA
cdr3_nt: TGTGCCAGCAGCGAGGGAGGTACAGATACGCAGTATTTT
cdr3_aa: CASSEGGTDTQYF

v_call: TRBV6-1
j_call: TRBJ2-5
clone_size: NA
d_call: NA
cdr3_nt: TGTGCCAGCAGTGAACAGGGTCAAGAGACCCAGTACTTC
cdr3_aa: CASSEQGQETQYF

v_call: TRBV6-5
j_call: TRBJ1-4
clone_size: once
d_call: NA
cdr3_nt: TGTGCCAGCAGTAACAGGGCGGGGGACGAAAAACTGTTTTTT
cdr3_aa: CASSNRAGDEKLFF

v_call: TRBV5-4
j_call: TRBJ1-2
clone_size: once
d_call: NA
cdr3_nt: TGTGCCAGCACAGATCAGAACAGACCCTATGGCTACACCTTC
cdr3_aa: CASTDQNRPYGYTF

v_call: TRBV7-9
j_call: TRBJ2-1
clone_size: NA
d_call: NA
cdr3_nt: TGTGCCAGCAACCCTCGTAGTTCGCCTTACAATGAGCAGTTCTTC
cdr3_aa: CASNPRSSPYNEQFF

v_call: TRBV4-3
j_call: TRBJ2-2
clone_size: once
d_call: TRBD1
cdr3_nt: TGCGCCAGCAGCCAACGTATGTCGGGACAGGGGTCCGGGGAGCTGTTTTTT
cdr3_aa: CASSQRMSGQGSGELFF

v_call: TRBV4-1
j_call: TRBJ1-5
clone_size: NA
d_call: TRBD1
cdr3_nt: TGCGCCAGCAGCCAAGGACAGGGGCAGCCCCAGCATTTT
cdr3_aa: CASSQGQGQPQHF

v_call: TRBV4-3
j_call: TRBJ2-1
clone_size: NA
d_call: NA
cdr3_nt: TGCGCCAGCAGCGCCCGGTTGGTACAGGTCAATGAGCAGTTCTTC
cdr3_aa: CASSARLVQVNEQFF

v_call: TRBV28
j_call: TRBJ2-7
clone_size: NA
d_call: TRBD1
cdr3_nt: TGTGCCAGCAGTTTATATCGACAGGGTAAGGACGAGCAGTACTTC
cdr3_aa: CASSLYRQGKDEQYF

v_call: TRBV29-1
j_call: TRBJ1-2
clone_size: NA
d_call: TRBD1
cdr3_nt: TGCAGCGTCTTAAGGACAGGCAACTATGGCTACACCTTC
cdr3_aa: CSVLRTGNYGYTF

v_call: TRBV18
j_call: TRBJ2-7
clone_size: NA
d_call: TRBD1
cdr3_nt: TGTGCCAGCTCACCGACGACAGGGTGGGAGCAGTACTTC
cdr3_aa: CASSPTTGWEQYF

v_call: TRBV5-4
j_call: TRBJ2-7
clone_size: NA
d_call: TRBD2
cdr3_nt: TGTGCCAGCAGCTCCCTAGCGGCCAGCTCCTACGAGCAGTACTTC
cdr3_aa: CASSSLAASSYEQYF

v_call: TRBV11-3
j_call: TRBJ1-2
clone_size: once
d_call: TRBD1
cdr3_nt: TGTGCCAGCAGCCGGGACAGAAACTATGGCTACACCTTC
cdr3_aa: CASSRDRNYGYTF

v_call: TRBV18
j_call: TRBJ2-7
clone_size: NA
d_call: NA
cdr3_nt: TGTGCCAGCTCGGCAGGGCGTGATGAGCAGTACTTC
cdr3_aa: CASSAGRDEQYF

v_call: TRBV28
j_call: TRBJ1-2
clone_size: once
d_call: NA
cdr3_nt: TGTGCCAGCAGTTTTGTTGGAGGGGAGTCTGGCTACACCTTC
cdr3_aa: CASSFVGGESGYTF

v_call: TRBV2
j_call: TRBJ2-1
clone_size: few
d_call: NA
cdr3_nt: TGTGCCAGCAGTGAAGCGACAGCGGGTCCCTACAATGAGCAGTTCTTC
cdr3_aa: CASSEATAGPYNEQFF

v_call: TRBV19
j_call: TRBJ1-2
clone_size: few
d_call: NA
cdr3_nt: TGTGCCAGTAGTACCCCCTTAGAAGGACAGATCTATGGCTACACCTTC
cdr3_aa: CASSTPLEGQIYGYTF

v_call: TRBV5-8
j_call: TRBJ2-7
clone_size: NA
d_call: TRBD2
cdr3_nt: TGTGCCAGCAGCTTGCAATTTTCGGCTAGCGGGAACAACGAGCAGTACTTC
cdr3_aa: CASSLQFSASGNNEQYF

v_call: TRBV2
j_call: TRBJ1-2
clone_size: few
d_call: TRBD1
cdr3_nt: TGTGCCAGCAGTGAAGCCCGACAGGGGGCAGAGGGCTACACCTTC
cdr3_aa: CASSEARQGAEGYTF

v_call: TRBV7-8
j_call: TRBJ1-1
clone_size: few
d_call: NA
cdr3_nt: TGTGCCAGCAGCTTATGGCGAGGAATGAACACTGAAGCTTTCTTT
cdr3_aa: CASSLWRGMNTEAFF

v_call: TRBV5-1
j_call: TRBJ2-3
clone_size: NA
d_call: TRBD1
cdr3_nt: TGCGCCAGCAGCCGGACAGGGGGCGGCACAGATACGCAGTATTTT
cdr3_aa: CASSRTGGGTDTQYF

v_call: TRBV2
j_call: TRBJ2-5
clone_size: NA
d_call: TRBD2
cdr3_nt: TGTGCCAGCGCGGCTAGCGGGGGGGAGACCCAGTACTTC
cdr3_aa: CASAASGGETQYF

v_call: TRBV29-1
j_call: TRBJ2-3
clone_size: NA
d_call: TRBD2
cdr3_nt: TGCAGCGGCGGGACTAGCGGGAGAGATACGCAGTATTTT
cdr3_aa: CSGGTSGRDTQYF

v_call: TRBV2
j_call: TRBJ2-1
clone_size: few
d_call: TRBD2
cdr3_nt: TGTGCCAGCAGTGAAGCTTACCTAGCGGGGGGTTACAATGAGCAGTTCTTC
cdr3_aa: CASSEAYLAGGYNEQFF

v_call: TRBV30
j_call: TRBJ1-3
clone_size: NA
d_call: TRBD1
cdr3_nt: TGTGCCTGGAGTCAGGGGGCTGGAAACACCATATATTTT
cdr3_aa: CAWSQGAGNTIYF

v_call: TRBV5-1
j_call: TRBJ1-2
clone_size: NA
d_call: NA
cdr3_nt: TGCGCCAGCTCTACAAGTAGACAGAGCAGCTATGGCTACACCTTC
cdr3_aa: CASSTSRQSSYGYTF

v_call: TRBV5-1
j_call: TRBJ2-3
clone_size: NA
d_call: TRBD2
cdr3_nt: TGCGCCAGCAGTTTATCGTCCCTAGCGGGATCAGATACGCAGTATTTT
cdr3_aa: CASSLSSLAGSDTQYF

v_call: TRBV19
j_call: TRBJ1-5
clone_size: few
d_call: NA
cdr3_nt: TGTGCCAGTAGTACAGGGGCGCACCAGCCCCAGCATTTT
cdr3_aa: CASSTGAHQPQHF

v_call: TRBV5-1
j_call: TRBJ1-2
clone_size: NA
d_call: NA
cdr3_nt: TGCGCCAGCAGCCTCCCGGGGGGGGATGGCTACACCTTC
cdr3_aa: CASSLPGGDGYTF

v_call: TRBV4-1
j_call: TRBJ2-3
clone_size: NA
d_call: TRBD2
cdr3_nt: TGCGCCAGCGCGGGGGCTAGCGGGAGGATGAGCACAGATACGCAGTATTTT
cdr3_aa: CASAGASGRMSTDTQYF

v_call: TRBV4-1
j_call: TRBJ1-1
clone_size: NA
d_call: NA
cdr3_nt: TGCGCCAGCAGCCGTTCCGAACAGGAAGAAGCTTTCTTT
cdr3_aa: CASSRSEQEEAFF

v_call: TRBV30
j_call: TRBJ1-5
clone_size: NA
d_call: NA
cdr3_nt: TGTGCCTGGACGATACAGGGCCCGATCGATCAGCCCCAGCATTTT
cdr3_aa: CAWTIQGPIDQPQHF

v_call: TRBV19
j_call: TRBJ1-1
clone_size: NA
d_call: NA
cdr3_nt: TGTGCCAGTACGCGGGGGTCCATGAACACTGAAGCTTTCTTT
cdr3_aa: CASTRGSMNTEAFF

v_call: TRBV19
j_call: TRBJ2-1
clone_size: NA
d_call: TRBD1
cdr3_nt: TGTGCCAGTAGTCCGGACAGGGTAGGGGAGCAGTTCTTC
cdr3_aa: CASSPDRVGEQFF

v_call: TRBV5-1
j_call: TRBJ1-6
clone_size: NA
d_call: NA
cdr3_nt: TGCGCCAGCAGCACGACAGGAGCGGTTAGCTCCTATAATTCACCCCTCCACTTT
cdr3_aa: CASSTTGAVSSYNSPLHF

v_call: TRBV9
j_call: TRBJ1-3
clone_size: many
d_call: NA
cdr3_nt: TGTGCCAGCAGCCCCCCCCCGGGTGGAAACACCATATATTTT
cdr3_aa: CASSPPPGGNTIYF

v_call: TRBV19
j_call: TRBJ2-7
clone_size: few
d_call: NA
cdr3_nt: TGTGCCAGTAGTAGGACACCGCTTTTCGAGCAGTACTTC
cdr3_aa: CASSRTPLFEQYF

v_call: TRBV2
j_call: TRBJ2-2
clone_size: few
d_call: TRBD1
cdr3_nt: TGTGCCTGGCAGGGGGTGAACACCGGGGAGCTGTTTTTT
cdr3_aa: CAWQGVNTGELFF

v_call: TRBV19
j_call: TRBJ1-1
clone_size: NA
d_call: NA
cdr3_nt: TGTGCCAGTAGATTCGGCGTCGGCGGAGCCGAGCTTCTGAACACTGAAGCTTTCTTT
cdr3_aa: CASRFGVGGAELLNTEAFF

v_call: TRBV4-1
j_call: TRBJ2-5
clone_size: NA
d_call: TRBD2
cdr3_nt: TGCGCCAGCAGCCAAGGGCGCGGGGGAGAGACCCAGTACTTC
cdr3_aa: CASSQGRGGETQYF

v_call: TRBV7-2
j_call: TRBJ2-3
clone_size: NA
d_call: TRBD2
cdr3_nt: TGTGCCAGCAGCCTGGGACTAGCGACAGATACGCAGTATTTT
cdr3_aa: CASSLGLATDTQYF

v_call: TRBV10-3
j_call: TRBJ2-3
clone_size: NA
d_call: TRBD2
cdr3_nt: TGTGCCATCGGTAGCGGGGGGGCGGATACGCAGTATTTT
cdr3_aa: CAIGSGGADTQYF

v_call: TRBV4-3
j_call: TRBJ2-2
clone_size: few
d_call: TRBD2
cdr3_nt: TGCGCCAGCAGCCAAGGGGATAGCGGGGATCACACCGGGGAGCTGTTTTTT
cdr3_aa: CASSQGDSGDHTGELFF